The rows below give T cell receptor beta chains drawn from one sample of a study of blood T cell repertoires in COVID-19. Clones were sequenced by immunoSEQ multiplex PCR, and TCRdb holds only the in-frame ones, with some missing. The repertoire consists of fewer than 350,000 clones, with around nine tenths occurring once and the leading ten covering around 2%. The sequencing sample was made of PBMCs or T cells enriched from blood (not recorded which). These receptors were taken from a woman aged 55 to 70 in a cohort exposed to, infected with or recovered from COVID-19 (not recorded which). The CDR3 runs from the conserved cysteine through the conserved F or W. The D gene is left open where the match is weak. Some rows have no size entry. The others give once, few or many, or a class for an expanded clone.

>TRBD1|TRBV2|.|TRBJ2-2
TGTGCCAGCAGTGAGAGGACAGGGGGCTCGGGGGAGCTGTTTTTT
CASSERTGGSGELFF
>.|TRBV5-4|.|TRBJ1-4
TGTGCCAGCAGCACACAGTCAGTTAATGAAAAACTGTTTTTT
CASSTQSVNEKLFF
>.|TRBV15|.|TRBJ1-2
TGTGCCACCAGCAGAGATGGGCAAACCTATGGCTACACCTTC
CATSRDGQTYGYTF
>.|TRBV11-3|.|TRBJ2-7
TGTGCCAGCAGCCCCACGGCAGGGTCCTACGAGCAGTACTTC
CASSPTAGSYEQYF
>TRBD1|TRBV9|.|TRBJ1-2
TGTGCCAGCAGCCCCCGACAGGGCCCACTCTATGGCTACACCTTC
CASSPRQGPLYGYTF
>TRBD2|TRBV23-1|.|TRBJ2-7
TGCGCCAGCAGAAAAACTTCCGGACAGGCCGGGACTAGCGGGAGGGAGTACTGCGAGCAGTACTTC
CASRKTSGQAGTSGREYCEQYF
>TRBD2|TRBV5-4|.|TRBJ2-1
TGTGCCAGCAGCTCCGGACTAGCGGAGGCCCATGAGCAGTTCTTC
CASSSGLAEAHEQFF
>.|TRBV2|.|TRBJ2-5
TGTGCCAGCATAGAGGTAGAGACCCAGTACTTC
CASIEVETQYF
>TRBD1|TRBV5-4|.|TRBJ1-6
TGTGCCAGCAGCTTGACGGACAGGGCTGGTTCACCCCTCCACTTT
CASSLTDRAGSPLHF
>.|TRBV25-1|.|TRBJ2-1
TGTGCCAGCAGTGATCTGTCGGGCTACAATGAGCAGTTCTTC
CASSDLSGYNEQFF
>TRBD1|TRBV9|.|TRBJ1-1
TGTGCCAGCAGCCCAAGACAGGGTGACAACACTGAAGCTTTCTTT
CASSPRQGDNTEAFF
>.|TRBV30|.|TRBJ1-3
TGTGCCTGGAGTATCTGGAGACAGTCTGGAAACACCATATATTTT
CAWSIWRQSGNTIYF
>TRBD1|TRBV5-6|.|TRBJ2-5
TGTGCCAGCAGCTCAGGGGACAGGGAGACCCAGTACTTC
CASSSGDRETQYF
>TRBD1|TRBV5-1|.|TRBJ1-6
TGCGCCAGCAGCTTCGACAGGGGCTATAATTCACCCCTCCACTTT
CASSFDRGYNSPLHF
>.|TRBV19|.|TRBJ2-2
TGTGCCAGTAGTATCAAGGGGTCGGGCACCGGGGAGCTGTTTTTT
CASSIKGSGTGELFF
>TRBD1|TRBV28|.|TRBJ1-4
TGTGCCAGCAGGGGGGCGACCGGGACAGGGGAGGAAAAACTGTTTTTT
CASRGATGTGEEKLFF
>.|TRBV6-2/TRBV6-3|.|TRBJ1-5
TGTGCCAGCAGTCAGGATAGGGGCAAGTATAGCAATCAGCCCCAGCATTTT
CASSQDRGKYSNQPQHF
>.|TRBV10-2|.|TRBJ2-4
TGCGCCAGCAGGGAACTCCCAGGCAAAAACATTCAGTACTTC
CASRELPGKNIQYF
>.|TRBV6-5|few|TRBJ2-3
TGTGCCAGCGCACGCGGGCCCGTCACAGATACGCAGTATTTT
CASARGPVTDTQYF
>.|TRBV14|.|TRBJ2-2
TGTGCCAGCAGCCAAGTCTGGGGCGGCCGAGGGAACACCGGGGAGCTGTTTTTT
CASSQVWGGRGNTGELFF
>.|TRBV4-1|.|TRBJ1-6
TGCGCCAGCAGACCGACAGCTTATAATTCACCCCTCCACTTT
CASRPTAYNSPLHF
>.|TRBV12-5|.|TRBJ2-1
TGTGCTAGTGGTTCCCGACTCGACAATGAGCAGTTCTTC
CASGSRLDNEQFF
>TRBD1|TRBV4-3|.|TRBJ2-1
TGCGCCAGCAGCCAGGACCGCGGGACAGGGGTCAATGAGCAGTTCTTC
CASSQDRGTGVNEQFF
>TRBD2|TRBV29-1|.|TRBJ2-1
TGCAGCGTTGTCCCCGAGGCGGGAGGAATCAATGAGCAGTTCTTC
CSVVPEAGGINEQFF
>.|TRBV21-1|once|TRBJ2-6
.
CASSEPRQGWGSGANVLTF
>.|TRBV7-9|.|TRBJ2-3
TGTGCCAGCAGCGATTGGTCTAGCTCTACAGATACGCAGTATTTT
CASSDWSSSTDTQYF
>TRBD1|TRBV2|.|TRBJ2-7
TGTGCCAGCAGTGGGACAGGCACCTACGAGCAGTACTTC
CASSGTGTYEQYF
>.|TRBV5-4|.|TRBJ2-1
TGTGCCAGCAGCTTGCCGGGAATTGATGAGCAGTTCTTC
CASSLPGIDEQFF